This TCR beta chain was sequenced during a study of CD8+ T cells in alopecia areata (dated by TCRdb to 2017 to 2018). About the study as a whole: Treated patients were enrolled in an open-label pilot trial of oral tofacitinib at 5 to 10 mg twice daily for moderate-to-severe alopecia areata. Tofacitinib was administered for 6 to 18 months, and 6 months of follow-up off drug were then conducted to assess delayed response and recurrence. In treated patients, disease severity was measured using the SALT score, which gives the percentage of scalp surface area affected. High-throughput TCRbeta sequencing was used to examine T cell clonal expansion in alopecia areata in both the C3H/HeJ mouse model and human patients. Human TCRbeta sequencing covered scalp tissue and sorted CD4+ and CD8+ peripheral blood T cells from patchy and totalis/universalis alopecia areata patients and healthy controls. Patients on tofacitinib were biopsied at baseline and after 4 and 24 weeks of treatment, and several of the patients also had a later scalp biopsy. Scalp clonality was compared among normal scalp (n=4), patchy alopecia areata scalp (n=8), and alopecia totalis/universalis scalp (n=8). RNA was obtained with the PAXgene miRNA kit for fixed scalp, the miRNeasy kit for PBMCs, and the RNeasy kit for mouse skin. TCRbeta CDR3 regions were amplified by immunoSEQ multiplex PCR using 35 Vbeta forward and 13 Jbeta reverse primers. The research as a whole found: Scalp clonality and the number of expanded CD8+ clones among the top 100 scalp clones were significantly decreased by tofacitinib. The treated cohort was small, with a single nonresponder, so links between baseline CD8+ expansion and response need larger studies. Shared TCR sequences between patients were less evident than in mice, which may be partly attributable to HLA diversity in the patient population. Scalp TCR repertoire analysis is complicated because resident alphabeta T cells in normal human skin are also sequenced, whereas mouse skin is dominated by gammadelta T cells. Compared with normal scalp, lesional scalp had higher clonality and more expanded CD8+ clones, particularly in alopecia totalis/universalis, a pattern that suggests antigenic drive. Many expanded lesional clones were found to persist in scalp and blood during tofacitinib treatment, and relapse after treatment cessation may be partly explained by this persistence.

Libraries were prepared through the immunoSEQ multiplex PCR assay. RNA was extracted from all samples and reverse transcribed into cDNA as template for TCR sequencing. SuperScript III was used for first-strand cDNA synthesis, primed with a 2:1 mix of oligo-dT and random hexamers. A synthetic immune receptor repertoire was used to measure amplification bias, and any remaining bias was corrected computationally. Regarding the original processing steps: Raw reads were preprocessed for error removal, and CDR3 was defined according to IMGT conventions as running from the conserved cysteine to phenylalanine. Clonality was computed as 1 minus the Shannon entropy, with the entropy normalized by log2 of the number of productive unique TCRs. Whether each scalp clone was CD4 or CD8 was inferred by checking scalp TCRbeta sequences against the CD4 and CD8 repertoires from sorted blood. Not all clones reach the TCRdb copy of this immuneACCESS table, which keeps in-frame sequences only. Checked studies attribute under half of the gap to unresolved V genes and leave the rest unexplained. V and J calls and clone size come straight from that table; D and trimming were deduced from the DNA. The sample table shows some 150,000 clones, and 86% are seen once. The ten largest clones add up to about 12% of the sample.

In regard to this clone: Its antigen has not been determined. The record has no base qualities; no much larger clone is one base away.

At the junction V is shortened by 4 bases and J by 3 bases; bases outside the gene matches: 5. From the cysteine up to the phenylalanine, the CDR3 has a length of 14 residues. Kept here is only the CDR3 DNA, which spans 42 bases and is read in frame from base 1. CDR1 SQVTM and CDR2 ANQGSEA are derived from the germline V gene. The meaning of the sample's time point label: approximately 4 weeks on oral tofacitinib. The sample's treatment or condition, from its label and the paper: oral pan-JAK inhibitor, 5-10 mg twice daily. Peripheral blood and lesional scalp punch biopsies were obtained from patients with alopecia areata. PBMCs were isolated by density centrifugation and stained for CD3, CD4 and CD8, after which CD4+ and CD8+ T cells were sorted on a FACSAria.

Rearrangement joined TRBV29-1 to TRBJ2-2, with 7 bases aligning to TRBD1. Material: CD8+ T cells sorted from blood, obtained at week 4, from a patient treated with tofacitinib. The receptor's source is a human donor with alopecia areata. The nucleotide sequence is TGCAGCGTTGCGGACAGGACCTACACCGGGGAGCTGTTTTTT. This sequence encodes CSVADRTYTGELFF.